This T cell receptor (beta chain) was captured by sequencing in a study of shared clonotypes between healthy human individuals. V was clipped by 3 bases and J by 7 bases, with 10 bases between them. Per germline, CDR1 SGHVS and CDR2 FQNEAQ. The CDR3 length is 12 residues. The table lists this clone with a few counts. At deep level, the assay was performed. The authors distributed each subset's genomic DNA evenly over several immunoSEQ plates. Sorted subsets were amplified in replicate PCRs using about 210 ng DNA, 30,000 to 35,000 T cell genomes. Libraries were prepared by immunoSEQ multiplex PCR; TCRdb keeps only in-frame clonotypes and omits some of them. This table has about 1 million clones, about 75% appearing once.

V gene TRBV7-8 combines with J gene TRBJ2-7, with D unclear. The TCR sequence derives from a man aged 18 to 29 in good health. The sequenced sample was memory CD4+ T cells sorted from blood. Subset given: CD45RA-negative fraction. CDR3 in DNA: TGTGCCAGCAGCTTCGACGGGTGGGAGCAGTACTTC. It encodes CASSFDGWEQYF.